This section outlines one T cell receptor (beta chain) sequence together with its context. A few counts support this clonotype. What this receptor recognizes is not known. The input lacks base qualities; no much larger clone sits a single base away. V and J are truncated by 6 bases and 5 bases respectively, leaving an intervening sequence of 17 bases. CDR1 and CDR2 are read off the germline V gene (reference sequence) as SEHNR and FQNEAQ. Spanning cysteine to phenylalanine, the CDR3 consists of 15 amino acids. Of all the DNA, just the CDR3 is kept, 45 bases in frame from base 1. Sequencing was performed on an Illumina HiSeq 1500. Through fastp at Q25 and MiXCR, TCRdb rebuilt clones from the public reads, retaining in-frame beta chains. A single entry per CDR3 protein holds the most common genes and DNA from its merged rows. The sample profile shows 80,000 or so distinct CDR3 sequences; approximately 40% of them were found once. The top ten clones comprise approximately 95% of the sample.

This entry comes from a study of T cell repertoires in cytomegalovirus infection (dated by TCRdb to about 2019). With regard to the full study: Peptide stimulations targeted recently identified HLA-C-restricted CMV epitopes, whose presentation resists viral immunomodulation, together with well-studied HLA-B-restricted epitopes. Donor HLA type was relevant to the analysis, because carriage of CMV infection together with the matching HLA type was indicated by public TCR beta signatures. The full study reports these points: The ex vivo response was dominated by HLA-C-restricted CMV-specific TCR beta clonotypes, which also provided the single most frequent clonotype in two of eight donors. Cumulative frequency of public TCR beta family members discriminated carriers of CMV infection plus the relevant HLA type in this cohort and an independent 352-donor cohort.

The treatment or condition label, read with the paper, signifies: in vitro stimulation with specific CMV peptide epitopes to enrich CMV-specific T cells. The chain uses TRBV7-9 and TRBJ2-1; a tentative D match to TRBD1 spans 7 bases. Here the sequenced sample was CD8+ T cells from cultured PBMCs, taken from culture after CMV antigen stimulation. The receptor was derived from a human donor in good health (CMV status not recorded). Some clones in this sample may be carry-over from other donors' samples. The DNA sequence is TGTGCCAGCAGAAACAGACAGGGAGGAGACAATGAGCAGTTCTTC. This codes for CASRNRQGGDNEQFF. Beyond the CDR3, the reference TRBV7-9 and TRBJ2-1 genes provide the residues; the full variable domain reads: DTGVSQNPRHKITKRGQNVTFRCDPISEHNRLYWYRQTLGQGPEFLTYFQNEAQLEKSRLLSDRFSAERPKGSFSTLEIQRTEQGDSAMYLCASRNRQGGDNEQFFGPGTRLTVL.